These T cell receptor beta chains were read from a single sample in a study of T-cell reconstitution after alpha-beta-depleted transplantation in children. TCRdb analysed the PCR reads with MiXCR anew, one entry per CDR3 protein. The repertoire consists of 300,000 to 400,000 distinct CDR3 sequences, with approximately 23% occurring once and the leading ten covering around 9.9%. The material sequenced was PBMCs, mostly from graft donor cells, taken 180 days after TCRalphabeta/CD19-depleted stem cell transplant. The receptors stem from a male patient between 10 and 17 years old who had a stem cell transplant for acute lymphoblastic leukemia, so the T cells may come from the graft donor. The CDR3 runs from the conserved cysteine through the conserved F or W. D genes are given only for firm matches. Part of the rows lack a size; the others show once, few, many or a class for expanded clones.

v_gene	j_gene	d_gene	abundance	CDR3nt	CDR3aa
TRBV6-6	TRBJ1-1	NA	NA	TGTGCCAGCAGCAGACGATTCACTGAAGCTTTCTTT	CASSRRFTEAFF
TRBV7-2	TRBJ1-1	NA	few	TGTGCCAGCAGTCTCACTCGAGGGGCGAACACTGAAGCTTTCTTT	CASSLTRGANTEAFF
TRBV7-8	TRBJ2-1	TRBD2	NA	TGTGCCAGCAGCTTATCCGTAGCGGGCCTCTTCTACAATGAGCAGTTCTTC	CASSLSVAGLFYNEQFF
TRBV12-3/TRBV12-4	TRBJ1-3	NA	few	TGTGCCAGCAGTCCCATTCGGGCTGGAAACACCATATATTTT	CASSPIRAGNTIYF
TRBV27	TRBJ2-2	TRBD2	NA	TGTGCCAGCCTACTAGCGGCGAACACCGGGGAGCTGTTTTTT	CASLLAANTGELFF
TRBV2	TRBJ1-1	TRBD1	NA	TGTGCCAGCAGGCTGGGACAGATGAACACTGAAGCTTTCTTT	CASRLGQMNTEAFF
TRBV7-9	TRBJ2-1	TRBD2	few	TGTGCCAGCAGCGATCGACTAGCGGGAGACAATGAGCAGTTCTTC	CASSDRLAGDNEQFF
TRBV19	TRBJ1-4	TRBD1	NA	TGTGCCAGTAGTATGGGCGGGACAGAGGGTGAAAAACTGTTTTTT	CASSMGGTEGEKLFF
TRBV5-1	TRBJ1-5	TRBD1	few	TGCGCCAGCTATAGGGGGCAGAACAATCAGCCCCAGCATTTT	CASYRGQNNQPQHF
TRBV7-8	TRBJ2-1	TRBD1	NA	TGTGCCAGCAGCGACGCCCTGGGACAGGGAGGCTACAATGAGCAGTTCTTC	CASSDALGQGGYNEQFF
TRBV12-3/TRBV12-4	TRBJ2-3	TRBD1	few	TGTGCCAGCAGACCACAGGGGGTCGAAACAGATACGCAGTATTTT	CASRPQGVETDTQYF
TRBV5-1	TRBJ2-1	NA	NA	TGCGCCAGCAGCTTTTTGGGCCTCGCAAGCTCCTACAATGAGCAGTTCTTC	CASSFLGLASSYNEQFF
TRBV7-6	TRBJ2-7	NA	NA	TGTGCCAGCAGCTTATACGGTGGGAGACCGATAACCTACGAGCAGTACTTC	CASSLYGGRPITYEQYF
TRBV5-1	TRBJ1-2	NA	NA	TGCGCCAGCAGTGACAAACTCATGCGTGGCGATGGCTACACCTTC	CASSDKLMRGDGYTF
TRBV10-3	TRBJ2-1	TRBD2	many	TGTGCCATCCCAGTAAAGCCGCGGGAGGCTCTATACAATGAGCAGTTCTTC	CAIPVKPREALYNEQFF
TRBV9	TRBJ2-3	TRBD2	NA	TGTGCCAGCAGCGTATCACTAGCGGGATTTTTCGCGGATACGCAGTATTTT	CASSVSLAGFFADTQYF
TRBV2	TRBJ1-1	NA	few	TGTGCCAGCAGGATCTTTATTAACACTGAAGCTTTCTTT	CASRIFINTEAFF
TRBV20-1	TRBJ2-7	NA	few	TGCAGTGCTGGCCCCTGGTTCGGGTACGAGCAGTACTTC	CSAGPWFGYEQYF
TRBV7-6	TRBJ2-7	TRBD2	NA	TGTGCCAGCAGCTTAGCGGGAGGGCCGGCGGGCGAGCAGTACTTC	CASSLAGGPAGEQYF
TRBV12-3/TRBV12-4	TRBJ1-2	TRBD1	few	TGTGCCAGCAGTCTTCCCGGGACAGGGAACTATGGCTACACCTTC	CASSLPGTGNYGYTF
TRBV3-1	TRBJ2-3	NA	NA	TGTGCCAGCAGCCAAGTCGGGCTGCGACCGGATACGCAGTATTTT	CASSQVGLRPDTQYF
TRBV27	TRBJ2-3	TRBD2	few	TGTGCCAGCAGACCCCTCGCGGGAGCGGATACGCAGTATTTT	CASRPLAGADTQYF
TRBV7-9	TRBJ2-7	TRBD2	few	TGTGCCAGCAGCTCACCGGGACTAGCATACGAGCAGTACTTC	CASSSPGLAYEQYF
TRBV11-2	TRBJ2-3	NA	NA	TGTGCCAGCAGCTTCCAGAGTCCTAGCACAGATACGCAGTATTTT	CASSFQSPSTDTQYF
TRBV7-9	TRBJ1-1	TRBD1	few	TGTGCCAGCAGCTTACCTCCCTGGACAGGGATGAACACTGAAGCTTTCTTT	CASSLPPWTGMNTEAFF
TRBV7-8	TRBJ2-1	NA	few	TGTGCCAGCAGCCCTCAACCGGGACTTCAGTTCTTC	CASSPQPGLQFF
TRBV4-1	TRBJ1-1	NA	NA	TGCGCCAGCAGCCAAGATGAAGGGCGCAGGGCTAACACTGAAGCTTTCTTT	CASSQDEGRRANTEAFF
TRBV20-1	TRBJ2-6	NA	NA	TGCAGTGCTAGCAGGGGTCAGAGCTCTGGGGCCAACGTCCTGACTTTC	CSASRGQSSGANVLTF
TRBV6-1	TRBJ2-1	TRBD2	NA	TGTGCCAGCAGTGGGGCCTTGGCGGGGGGTCTGTTCGAGCAGTTCTTC	CASSGALAGGLFEQFF
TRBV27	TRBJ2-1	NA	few	TGTGCCAGCAGTTTCGGGGGGCCCCACAATGAGCAGTTCTTC	CASSFGGPHNEQFF
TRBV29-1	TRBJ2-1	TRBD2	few	TGCAGCGTTGCCGGGGGGGGCCCCTACAATGAGCAGTTCTTC	CSVAGGGPYNEQFF
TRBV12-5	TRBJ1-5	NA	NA	TGTGCTAGTGGTTTGGGCCTACGGGATCAGCCCCAGCATTTT	CASGLGLRDQPQHF
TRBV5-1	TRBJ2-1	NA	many	TGTGCCAGCAGCTCCCAAGGGGATGAGCAGTTCTTC	CASSSQGDEQFF
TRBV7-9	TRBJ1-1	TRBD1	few	TGTGCCAGCAGCCCGGGGACAGTGAGCACTGAAGCTTTCTTT	CASSPGTVSTEAFF
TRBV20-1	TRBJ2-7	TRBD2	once	TGCAGTGCTAAGGGGCGGGAGCGGGGATCAAGCTACGAGCAGTACTTC	CSAKGRERGSSYEQYF
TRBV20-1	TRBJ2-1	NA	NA	TGCAGTGCTAGAGATCGGACGGGTAGGAGCTCCTACAATGAGCAGTTCTTC	CSARDRTGRSSYNEQFF
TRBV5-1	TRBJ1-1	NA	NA	TGCGCCAGCAGGGGATTGGGGGGCCATAACACTGAAGCTTTCTTT	CASRGLGGHNTEAFF
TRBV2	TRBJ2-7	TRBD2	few	TGTGCCAGCGTTAATAGCGGGAGGGGCGACGAGCAGTACTTC	CASVNSGRGDEQYF
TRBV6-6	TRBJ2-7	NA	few	TGTGCCAGCAAGGGAACGAGAGGGTACGAGCAGTACTTC	CASKGTRGYEQYF
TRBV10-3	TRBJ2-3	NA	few	TGTGCCATCAGTGAAGGAAGGAGGGGTTTAATAGATACGCAGTATTTT	CAISEGRRGLIDTQYF
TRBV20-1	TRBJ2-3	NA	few	TGCAGTGCTAGCGAGATGCACACAGATACGCAGTATTTT	CSASEMHTDTQYF
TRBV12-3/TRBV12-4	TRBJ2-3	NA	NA	TGTGCCAGCAGTTTCCTGAGAGGCACAGATACGCAGTATTTT	CASSFLRGTDTQYF
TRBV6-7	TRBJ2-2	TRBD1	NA	TGTGCCAGCAGTAACAGGGGGGTCGGGGAGCTGTTTTTT	CASSNRGVGELFF
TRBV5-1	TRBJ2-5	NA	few	TGCGCCAGCAACCTTATAGACTCCCAAGAGACCCAGTACTTC	CASNLIDSQETQYF
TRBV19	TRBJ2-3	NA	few	TGTGCCAGTAGTATACTTTACGGAACCACAGATACGCAGTATTTT	CASSILYGTTDTQYF